The text below deals with one TCR beta chain. The sample belongs to a study of multiple sclerosis patients with progressive multifocal leukoencephalopathy. Trimming removed 8 bases from V and 2 bases from J, with 21 bases in between. This CDR3 is 16 amino acids long. Germline V gene data show CDR1 as LGHNA and CDR2 as YSLEER. The time point denotes: before natalizumab initiation. This table comes from immunoSEQ multiplex PCR, and its TCRdb copy is limited to in-frame clones, with some not included. The repertoire holds tens of thousands of clones, with about 91% as singletons. Sequenced: PBMCs. This chain links TRBV4-3 with TRBJ1-1; D gene unclear. The sequence derives from a human donor with multiple sclerosis. For the CDR3, the DNA is TGCGCCAGCCAGCCCACCAACAACGTCCTTAACACTGAAGCTTTCTTT. Its protein is CASQPTNNVLNTEAFF.